This is a list of T cell receptor beta chains from one sample in a study of blood T cell repertoires in COVID-19. This table comes from immunoSEQ multiplex PCR, and its TCRdb copy is limited to in-frame clones, with some not included. The sample shows around 260,000 clones, roughly 80% of them seen only once. The sequenced material came from peripheral blood. The receptors originated from a woman aged 45-65 years who had recovered from COVID-19. The CDR3 runs from the conserved cysteine through the conserved F or W. A D gene is named only where the DNA matches it firmly. The size field is filled for only some rows; it gives once, few, many or a size class.

j_call | cdr3_length | d_call | v_call | clone_size | cdr3_aa | cdr3_nt
TRBJ1-2 | 12 | - | TRBV5-6 | - | CASSRQVYGYTF | TGTGCCAGCAGCAGACAGGTTTATGGCTACACCTTC
TRBJ2-1 | 17 | - | TRBV27 | - | CASSPRGLGTGYNEQFF | TGTGCCAGCAGTCCCCGGGGACTTGGGACGGGTTACAATGAGCAGTTCTTC
TRBJ1-3 | 17 | - | TRBV9 | - | CASSVVPNSRSGNTIYF | TGTGCCAGCAGCGTAGTCCCGAACTCCCGCTCTGGAAACACCATATATTTT
TRBJ2-7 | 14 | - | TRBV3-1/TRBV3-2 | once | CASSQGPGSYEQYF | TGTGCCAGCAGCCAAGGTCCAGGTAGCTACGAGCAGTACTTC
TRBJ2-7 | 15 | - | TRBV28 | once | CASTRGGPSSYEQYF | TGTGCCAGCACCAGGGGAGGGCCCTCGTCCTACGAGCAGTACTTC
TRBJ1-1 | 13 | - | TRBV28 | - | CASSLSSTLEAFF | TGTGCCAGCAGTTTAAGTTCTACTTTAGAAGCTTTCTTT
TRBJ2-7 | 14 | - | TRBV30 | - | CAWSVATGNDEQYF | TGTGCCTGGAGTGTAGCCACAGGGAACGACGAGCAGTACTTC
TRBJ1-1 | 14 | TRBD1 | TRBV7-9 | - | CASSWGQGGTEAFF | TGTGCCAGCAGCTGGGGACAGGGTGGGACTGAAGCTTTCTTT
TRBJ2-1 | 16 | TRBD2 | TRBV6-5 | - | CASSYQASGSLGEQFF | TGTGCCAGCAGTTACCAGGCTAGCGGGAGCCTCGGTGAGCAGTTCTTC
TRBJ1-5 | 17 | - | TRBV13 | - | CASSLTQGGIGNQPQHF | TGTGCCAGCAGCTTAACCCAGGGAGGTATTGGCAATCAGCCCCAGCATTTT
TRBJ1-1 | 16 | TRBD1 | TRBV9 | - | CASSATTGQVNTEAFF | TGTGCCAGCAGCGCTACGACGGGACAGGTGAACACTGAAGCTTTCTTT
TRBJ1-6 | 17 | - | TRBV5-1 | - | CASSLAGGSSYNSPLHF | TGCGCCAGCAGCTTGGCGGGAGGCAGCTCCTATAATTCACCCCTCCACTTT
TRBJ1-2 | 18 | TRBD1 | TRBV4-1 | - | CASSRVPGTAQTNYGYTF | TGCGCCAGCAGCCGAGTACCCGGGACAGCGCAGACTAACTATGGCTACACCTTC